This T cell receptor (beta chain) appears in the sequencing data of a study of T cells expressing NK-cell markers. Overall study context: One of the eight sequenced donors was seronegative, whereas the other seven were HCMV-seropositive. Findings and caveats of the study: Uncertainty persisted over the HCMV specificity of expanded NKG2C+ T cell clones.

5'RACE template switching built TCR beta cDNA with unique molecular identifiers. TCRdb processed the 5' RACE reads again and assigns one entry to each CDR3 protein, with no DNA. This specimen shows 550,000 to 600,000 distinct CDR3 sequences; the ten leading clones hold 3% to 4.5%. Of note for this clonotype: Its antigen is currently unknown.

Germline values: CDR1 SGHRS, CDR2 YFSETQ. CDR3 size: 15 residues. The sample consisted of blood T cells: a sorted CD56 or NKG2C T cell subset, CD4+ or CD8+ T cells, or bulk PBMC T cells (not recorded which). This receptor was obtained from a man aged 18 to 29 in good health. The chain combines TRBV5-1 with TRBJ2-2; TCRdb outputs TRBD1, but without DNA this stays unchecked. This chain's CDR3 is CASRDLQGRSGELFF.